One sample yielded the 9 T cell receptor beta chains listed below, sequenced in a study of shared clonotypes between healthy human individuals. Sequencing used immunoSEQ multiplex PCR; TCRdb keeps in-frame clones, though not all of them. The sample contains about 520,000 clones, roughly 80% of which appear only once. Sequencing input: PBMCs. The origin of the receptors is a woman aged 35 to 49 in good health. Some clones in this sample may be carry-over from other donors' samples.

With regard to this clone: This is likely an artifact of a read error, given a far larger clone one base away. V is TRBV18 and J is TRBJ2-3, with a possible D match to TRBD1 (6 bases). Per the germline V gene, CDR1 is KGHSH and CDR2 is LQKENI. The CDR3 length is 15 residues. The CDR3 reads CAGSPLGTKPDTQYF. The CDR3 DNA is TGTGCCGGCTCACCCCTCGGGACAAAGCCAGATACGCAGTATTTT.

This clone came up a few times. J is TRBJ2-7 and V is TRBV11-2, with a tentative D call TRBD2 (5 bases). Trimming cost V 5 bases and J 4 bases, with 15 bases left between them. This CDR3 contains 14 residues. Germline V gene sequence: CDR1 SGHAT, CDR2 FQNNGV. This CDR3 reads CASSRTDRGYEQYF. The CDR3 DNA reads TGTGCCAGCAGCAGAACGGACCGCGGGTACGAGCAGTACTTC.

The V gene is TRBV6-5, the J gene TRBJ1-2; 8 bases fit TRBD1. J was trimmed by 7 bases and V by 6 bases; bases with no gene match: 10. The CDR3 extends over 14 amino acids. Per the germline V gene, CDR1 is MNHEY and CDR2 is SVGAGI. This chain's CDR3 is CASSPTGVVGGYTF. The CDR3 DNA reads TGTGCCAGCAGCCCGACAGGGGTGGTTGGTGGCTACACCTTC.

Remarks on this clone: A far larger clone is one nucleotide away, so this likely arose from a read error. The V gene is TRBV5-1, the J gene TRBJ2-7; no clear D. Germline CDR1 SGHRS, CDR2 YFSETQ. This CDR3 is built from 13 residues. The CDR3 DNA reads as TGCGCCAGCAGCTTGGGGAGCTCCTACGTGCAGTACTTC. It translates to CASSLGSSYVQYF.

Comment on this clone: An end of the junction does not agree with germline; a read error may underlie this. The rearrangement joins TRBV6-1 to TRBJ1-1, with 7 bases fitting TRBD1. The CDR3 extends over 14 amino acids. The germline V gene encodes CDR1 MNHNS and CDR2 SASEGT. Written as DNA, the CDR3 is TGTGCCATCAGTGCCGGGACAGTGAACACTGAAGCTTTCTTT. Amino acids: CAISAGTVNTEAFF.

This rearrangement joins TRBV29-1 to TRBJ2-1; D is uncertain. This CDR3 has 12 amino acids. V lost 5 bases and J lost 8, with 13 bases in between. Per the germline V gene, CDR1 is SQVTM and CDR2 is ANQGSEA. CDR3 protein: CSVRKRGDEQFF. DNA of the CDR3: TGCAGCGTTAGGAAACGCGGCGATGAGCAGTTCTTC.

With regard to this clone: A much larger clone differs by one base, so this may be a read error. The chain uses TRBV5-4 and TRBJ2-5, with TRBD2 identical over 9 bases. The DNA end favors TRBJ2-7, so the J call may be wrong. CDR1 is SGHNT, CDR2 YYREEE, per germline (reference sequence). The CDR3 sequence is 15 residues long. CDR3 bases: TGTGCCAGCAGCCTGTCGGGTAGCGGGGGTCACGAGCAGTACTTC. Its translation: CASSLSGSGGHEQYF.

The rearrangement uses TRBV30 and TRBJ2-1; unclear D gene. CDR1 and CDR2 from the germline V gene are GTSNPN and SVGIG (reference sequence). CDR3 length equals 10 residues. The chain's CDR3 is CALTYNEQFF. The CDR3 coding sequence is TGTGCGCTTACCTACAATGAGCAGTTCTTC. The variable domain in full, completed from reference TRBV30 and TRBJ2-1, reads SQTIHQWPATLVQPVGSPLSLECTVEGTSNPNLYWYRQAAGRGLQLLFYSVGIGQISSEVPQNLSASRPQDRQFILSSKKLLLSDSGFYLCALTYNEQFFGPGTRLTVL.

This clone was counted between two and nine times. A far bigger clonotype differs at one base, so this is likely a read error. The chain carries TRBV30 and TRBJ1-5; 7 bases are a match to TRBD1. Germline CDR1 is GTSNPN and CDR2 is SVGIG (reference sequence). V trimming: 2 bases; J trimming: 3 bases; junction bases outside the gene matches: 4. The CDR3 loop spans 14 amino acids. CDR3 sequence (DNA): TGTGCCTGGAGTACTGGACAGGACAATCAGCCCCAGCATTTT. Translation: CAWSTGQDNQPQHF. The whole variable domain, filled in from reference TRBV30 and TRBJ1-5, reads SQTIHQWPATLVQPVGSPLSLECTVEGTSNPNLYWYRQAAGRGLQLLFYSVGIGQISSEVPQNLSASRPQDRQFILSSKKLLLSDSGFYLCAWSTGQDNQPQHFGDGTRLSIL.